This T cell receptor (beta chain) is drawn from a study of blood T cell repertoires in COVID-19. Turning to the study itself: COVID-19 samples, acute and convalescent, were from the United States, Italy and Spain. PBMCs, B-cell-depleted T cells, or T cells provided the cDNA or gDNA that made up the material.

The CDR3 is 15 residues long. V was clipped by 2 bases and J by 0 bases, with 9 bases between them. Germline-derived CDR1 and CDR2 are MNHEY and SMNVEV (reference sequence). Original processing notes: Estimated nucleated cell counts came from reference gene primer amplification. Clones were sequenced by immunoSEQ multiplex PCR, and TCRdb holds only the in-frame ones, with some missing. V and J calls plus clone size are reproduced from that table; the DNA served to infer D and trimming. The table lists 60,000 to 65,000 clones, more than 80% of them singletons. V usage is TRBV27 and J usage is TRBJ2-3, with a tentative D call TRBD1 (6 bases). Sequencing was done on a sample of peripheral blood. This clonotype was obtained from a human donor with active COVID-19. The donor label of this sample is uncertain. CDR3 in amino acids: CASSLVRGSTDTQYF. The CDR3 DNA is TGTGCCAGCAGTTTAGTCAGGGGAAGCACAGATACGCAGTATTTT.